The clone carrying this T cell receptor beta chain was observed at least ten times. The antigen remains unidentified. These data originate in a study of blood T cells in healthy people across ages. Study-wide results and limits: Diversity of TCR beta per million T cells declined in a roughly linear way with age.

A sample-barcoded 5' primer and a J-beta primer mix were used in a second PCR of roughly 7 to 11 cycles. Each cDNA molecule carried a tag from a template-switch adaptor that contained 12 random nucleotides. TCRdb reprocessed the 5' RACE reads via MiXCR and lists one record per CDR3 protein. The table has around 2 million distinct CDR3 sequences, around 40% seen once. Isolating PBMCs gave at least 6 million of these cells per sample. The germline CDR1 and CDR2 sequences are SGHTA and FQGNSA. CDR3 length: 14 amino acids. Trimming shortened V by 6 bases and J by 1 base, and 12 bases separated the two germline ends.

This chain joins TRBV7-2 and TRBJ2-5; the D gene is possibly TRBD2 (6 bases). Material for sequencing was blood. The sequence was collected from a human donor in good health. CDR3 DNA: TGTGCCAGCAGTCCCCCGGGGGTCCAAGAGACCCAGTACTTC. The encoded protein is CASSPPGVQETQYF.